Listed below are T cell receptor beta chains from one sample, sequenced in a study of response to subunit inactivated influenza vaccine. TCRdb redid the calling of the RT-PCR reads with MiXCR, one entry per CDR3 protein. This table has hundreds of thousands of distinct CDR3 sequences, approximately 14% appearing once. The material sequenced was PBMCs from blood, taken roughly 15 days before vaccination. All receptors derive from a man aged 50 or older who received an inactivated influenza vaccine. Both conserved end residues are part of each CDR3. Clone size is stated in some rows and not others, as once, few, many or a class when expanded.

J	size	V	CDR3
TRBJ1-2	many	TRBV12-3/TRBV12-4	CASSLDLGNYGYTF
TRBJ1-1	NA	TRBV6-6	CASSYSSPPEAFF
TRBJ2-3	many	TRBV10-3	CAISELLQDTQYF
TRBJ2-7	few	TRBV4-1	CASTQGTEQYF
TRBJ2-7	NA	TRBV29-1	CSVSTGTYEQYF
TRBJ2-5	NA	TRBV7-9	CASSPGGARQETQYF
TRBJ2-3	NA	TRBV11-2	CASSPQGLAGPHTDTQYF
TRBJ2-7	NA	TRBV5-1	CASSWALRSLYEQYF
TRBJ1-1	few	TRBV7-6	CASSLAPETEAFF
TRBJ2-7	few	TRBV5-1	CASSGGTGVFEQYF
TRBJ1-1	few	TRBV5-5	CASSASTTGGTEAFF
TRBJ2-5	many	TRBV5-1	CASRPSGEGETQYF
TRBJ2-2	once	TRBV15	CATSSDRDTGELFF
TRBJ2-7	few	TRBV6-2/TRBV6-3	CASSYDRGYYEQYF
TRBJ2-1	few	TRBV11-3	CASSLGVTANNEQFF
TRBJ2-2	NA	TRBV28	CALGQANTGELFF
TRBJ1-1	few	TRBV6-5	CASSYKENTEAFF
TRBJ2-1	NA	TRBV5-1	CASSLGGASGDNEQFF
TRBJ2-5	many	TRBV5-1	CASRGLAGEWETQYF
TRBJ2-1	NA	TRBV3-1	CASSRTSGISYNEQFF
TRBJ1-5	few	TRBV28	CASTAQRDQPQHF
TRBJ2-7	few	TRBV10-3	CAIRARDISYEQYF
TRBJ2-3	many	TRBV15	CATSSFQVTDTQYF
TRBJ1-2	few	TRBV4-1	CASSQTGAGSLYGYTF
TRBJ1-2	many	TRBV5-1	CASSLERTGGHGYTF
TRBJ2-1	NA	TRBV15	CATSRVLGGGQGFNEQFF
TRBJ2-7	NA	TRBV27	CASSPGTSGIEQYF
TRBJ2-1	NA	TRBV5-1	CASSQGLAGDNEQFF
TRBJ1-6	NA	TRBV6-1	CASSEAGGYNSPLHF
TRBJ2-3	NA	TRBV11-2	CASSSERGYTDTQYF
TRBJ2-1	few	TRBV12-3/TRBV12-4	CASSLVGGASYNEQFF
TRBJ2-3	NA	TRBV6-1	CASQTGGTGAQYF
TRBJ2-7	NA	TRBV20-1	CSAYPGSEQYF
TRBJ1-1	few	TRBV28	CASRPILNTEAFF
TRBJ2-2	few	TRBV6-1	CASSPSIAGELFF
TRBJ2-3	NA	TRBV9	CASSVSTSGSGIDTQYF
TRBJ2-5	NA	TRBV20-1	CSATARSETQYF
TRBJ1-1	few	TRBV29-1	CSVEDRVRTEAFF
TRBJ2-3	NA	TRBV7-9	CASSFPGQGDDTQYF
TRBJ2-7	NA	TRBV7-9	CASSPRTGTFEQYF
TRBJ2-1	NA	TRBV28	CAIKPSPASYNEQFF
TRBJ2-7	NA	TRBV7-8	CASSSRRPLGYEQYF
TRBJ2-3	NA	TRBV6-1	CASRRPGGTHDTQYF
TRBJ2-1	many	TRBV28	CASSLIPASGRGNEQFF
TRBJ2-7	NA	TRBV3-1	CASSQWTGGSYEQYF